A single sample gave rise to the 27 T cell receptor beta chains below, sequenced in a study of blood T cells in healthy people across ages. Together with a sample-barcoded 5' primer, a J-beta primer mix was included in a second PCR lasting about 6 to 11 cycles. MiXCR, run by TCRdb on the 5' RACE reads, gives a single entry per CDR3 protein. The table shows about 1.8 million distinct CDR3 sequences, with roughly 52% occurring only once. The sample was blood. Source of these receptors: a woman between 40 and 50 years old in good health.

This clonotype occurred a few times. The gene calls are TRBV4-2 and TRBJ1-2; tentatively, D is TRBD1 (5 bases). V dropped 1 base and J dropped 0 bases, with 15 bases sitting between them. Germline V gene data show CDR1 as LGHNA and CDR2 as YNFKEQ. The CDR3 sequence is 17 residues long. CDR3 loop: CASSQVKMTETNYGYTF. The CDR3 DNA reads TGTGCCAGCAGCCAAGTCAAAATGACAGAAACTAACTATGGCTACACCTTC.

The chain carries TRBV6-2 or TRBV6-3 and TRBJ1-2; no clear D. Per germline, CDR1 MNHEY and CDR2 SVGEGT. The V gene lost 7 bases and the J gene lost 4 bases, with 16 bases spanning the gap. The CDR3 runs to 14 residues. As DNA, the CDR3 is TGTGCCAGCAACGACGGGCCGTCCGTCTATGGCTACACCTTC. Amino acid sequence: CASNDGPSVYGYTF.

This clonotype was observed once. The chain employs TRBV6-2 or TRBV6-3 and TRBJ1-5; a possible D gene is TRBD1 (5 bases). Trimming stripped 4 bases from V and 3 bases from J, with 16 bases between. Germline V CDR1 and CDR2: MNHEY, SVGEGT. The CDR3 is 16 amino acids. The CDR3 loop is CASSFPTDSTNQPQHF. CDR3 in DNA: TGTGCCAGCAGTTTCCCCACCGACAGCACCAATCAGCCCCAGCATTTT.

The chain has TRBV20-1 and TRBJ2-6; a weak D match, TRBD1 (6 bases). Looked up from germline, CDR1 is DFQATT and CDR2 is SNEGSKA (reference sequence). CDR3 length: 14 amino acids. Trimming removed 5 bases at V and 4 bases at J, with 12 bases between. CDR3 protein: CSAAGEAGANVLTF. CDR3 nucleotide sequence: TGCAGTGCTGCAGGGGAAGCGGGGGCCAACGTCCTGACTTTC.

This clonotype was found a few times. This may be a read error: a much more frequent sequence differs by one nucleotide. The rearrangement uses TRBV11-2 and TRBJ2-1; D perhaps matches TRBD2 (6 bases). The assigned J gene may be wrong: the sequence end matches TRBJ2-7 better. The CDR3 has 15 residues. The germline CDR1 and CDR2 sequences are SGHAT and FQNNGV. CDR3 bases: TGTGCCAGCAGCTTAGCGGGGGTTACCTACAATGAGCAGTACTTC. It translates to CASSLAGVTYNEQYF.

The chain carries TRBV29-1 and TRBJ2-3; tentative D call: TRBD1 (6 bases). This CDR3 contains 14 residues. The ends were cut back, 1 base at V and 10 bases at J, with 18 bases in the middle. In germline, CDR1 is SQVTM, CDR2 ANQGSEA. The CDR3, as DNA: TGCAGCGTTGAAGGATCGAGCAGGGGTCGCGCGCAGTATTTT. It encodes CSVEGSSRGRAQYF.

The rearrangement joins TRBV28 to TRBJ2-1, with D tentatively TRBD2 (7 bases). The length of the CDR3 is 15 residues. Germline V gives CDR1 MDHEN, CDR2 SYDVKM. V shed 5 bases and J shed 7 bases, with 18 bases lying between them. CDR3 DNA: TGTGCCAGCAGTAAGGGAGGGGGTAGAGGAAATGAGCAGTTCTTC. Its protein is CASSKGGGRGNEQFF.

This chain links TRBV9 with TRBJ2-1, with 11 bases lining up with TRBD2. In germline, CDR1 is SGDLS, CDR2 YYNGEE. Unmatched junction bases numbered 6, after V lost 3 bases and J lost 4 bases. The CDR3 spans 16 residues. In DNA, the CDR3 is TGTGCCAGCAGCGACTTAGCGGGGGGGCCTTACAATGAGCAGTTCTTC. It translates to CASSDLAGGPYNEQFF.

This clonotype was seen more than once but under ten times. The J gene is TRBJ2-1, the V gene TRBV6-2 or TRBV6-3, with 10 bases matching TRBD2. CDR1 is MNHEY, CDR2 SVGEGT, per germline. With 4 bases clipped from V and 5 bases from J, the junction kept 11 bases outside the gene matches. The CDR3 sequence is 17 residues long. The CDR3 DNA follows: TGTGCCAGCAGTTTGCCAAGCGGGGGGGCCTCGGACAATGAGCAGTTCTTC. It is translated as CASSLPSGGASDNEQFF.

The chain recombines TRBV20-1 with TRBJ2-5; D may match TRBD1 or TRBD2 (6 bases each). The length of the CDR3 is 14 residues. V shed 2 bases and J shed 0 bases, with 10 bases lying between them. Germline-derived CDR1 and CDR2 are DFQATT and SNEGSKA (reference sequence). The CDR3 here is CSARRGANQETQYF. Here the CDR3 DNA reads TGCAGTGCTAGAAGGGGGGCAAACCAAGAGACCCAGTACTTC.

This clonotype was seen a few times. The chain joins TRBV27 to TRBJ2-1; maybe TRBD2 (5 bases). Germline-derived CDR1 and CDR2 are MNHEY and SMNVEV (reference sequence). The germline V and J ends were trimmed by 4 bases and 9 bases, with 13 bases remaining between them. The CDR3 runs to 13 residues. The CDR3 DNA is TGTGCCAGCAGTTCCCGGAGGTTTGGTGAGCAGTTCTTC. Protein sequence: CASSSRRFGEQFF.

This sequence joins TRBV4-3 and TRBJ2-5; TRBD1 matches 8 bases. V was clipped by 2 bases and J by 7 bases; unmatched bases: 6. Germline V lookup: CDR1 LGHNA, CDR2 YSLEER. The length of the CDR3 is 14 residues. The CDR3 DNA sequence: TGCGCCAGCAGCCAACCGGACAGGGTAGGGACCCAGTACTTC. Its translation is CASSQPDRVGTQYF.

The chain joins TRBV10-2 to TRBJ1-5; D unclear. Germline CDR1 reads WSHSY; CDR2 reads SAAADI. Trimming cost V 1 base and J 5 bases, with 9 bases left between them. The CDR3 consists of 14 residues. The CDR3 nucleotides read TGCGCCAGCAGTGAGTACCGTCGGGATCAGCCCCAGCATTTT. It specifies CASSEYRRDQPQHF.

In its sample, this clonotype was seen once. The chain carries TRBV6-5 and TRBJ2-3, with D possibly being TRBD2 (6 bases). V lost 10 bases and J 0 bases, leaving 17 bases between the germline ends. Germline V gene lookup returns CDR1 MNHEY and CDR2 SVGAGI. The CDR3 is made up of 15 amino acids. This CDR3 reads CATRNSGTSTDTQYF. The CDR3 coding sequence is TGTGCCACCCGAAATAGCGGAACTAGCACAGATACGCAGTATTTT.

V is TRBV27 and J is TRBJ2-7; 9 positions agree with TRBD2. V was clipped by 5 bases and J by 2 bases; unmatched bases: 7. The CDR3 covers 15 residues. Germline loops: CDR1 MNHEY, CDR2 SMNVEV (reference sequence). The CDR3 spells CASSALAGRTYEQYF. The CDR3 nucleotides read TGTGCCAGCAGTGCCCTAGCGGGGAGAACCTACGAGCAGTACTTC.

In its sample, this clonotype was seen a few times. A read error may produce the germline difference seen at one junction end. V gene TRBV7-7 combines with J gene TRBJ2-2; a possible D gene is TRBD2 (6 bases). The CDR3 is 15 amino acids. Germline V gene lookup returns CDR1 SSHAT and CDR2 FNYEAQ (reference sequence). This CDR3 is CASSLLGGNTGELFF. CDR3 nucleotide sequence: TGTGCTAGCAGCTTACTGGGGGGTAACACCGGGGAGCTGTTTTTT.

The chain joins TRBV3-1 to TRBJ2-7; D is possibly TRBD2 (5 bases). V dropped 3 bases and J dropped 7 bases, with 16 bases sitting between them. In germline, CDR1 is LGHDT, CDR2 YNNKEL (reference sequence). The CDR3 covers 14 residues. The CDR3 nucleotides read TGTGCCAGCAGCCAGAATAGGGCCCCGGGGGAGCAGTACTTC. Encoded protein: CASSQNRAPGEQYF.

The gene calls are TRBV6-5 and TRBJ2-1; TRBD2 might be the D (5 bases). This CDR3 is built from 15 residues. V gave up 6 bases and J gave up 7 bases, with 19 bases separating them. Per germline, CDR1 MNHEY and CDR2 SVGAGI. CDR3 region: CASSPEASSRNEQFF. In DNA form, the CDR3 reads TGTGCCAGCAGCCCCGAGGCTAGCTCGCGGAATGAGCAGTTCTTC.

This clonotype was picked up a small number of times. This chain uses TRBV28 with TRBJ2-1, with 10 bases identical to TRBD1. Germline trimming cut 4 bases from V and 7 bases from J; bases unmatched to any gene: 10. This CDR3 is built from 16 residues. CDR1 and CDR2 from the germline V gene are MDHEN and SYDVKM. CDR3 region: CASSSPGTGERNEQFF. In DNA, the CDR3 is TGTGCCAGCAGTTCACCCGGGACAGGGGAAAGAAATGAGCAGTTCTTC. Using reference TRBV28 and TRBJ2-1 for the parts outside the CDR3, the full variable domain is DVKVTQSSRYLVKRTGEKVFLECVQDMDHENMFWYRQDPGLGLRLIYFSYDVKMKEKGDIPEGYSVSREKKERFSLILESASTNQTSMYLCASSSPGTGERNEQFFGPGTRLTVL.

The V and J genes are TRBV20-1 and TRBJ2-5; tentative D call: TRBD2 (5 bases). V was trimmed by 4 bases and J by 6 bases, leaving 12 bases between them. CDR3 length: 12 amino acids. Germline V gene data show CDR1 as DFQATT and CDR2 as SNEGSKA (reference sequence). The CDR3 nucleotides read TGCAGTGCTACTCCGGACGGGAAGACCCAGTACTTC. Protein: CSATPDGKTQYF.

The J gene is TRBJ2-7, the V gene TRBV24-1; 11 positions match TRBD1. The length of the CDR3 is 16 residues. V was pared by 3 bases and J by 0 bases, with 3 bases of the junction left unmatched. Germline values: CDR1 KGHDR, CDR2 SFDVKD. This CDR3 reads CATSDPGTGGSYEQYF. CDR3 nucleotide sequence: TGTGCCACCAGTGATCCTGGGACAGGGGGCTCCTACGAGCAGTACTTC.

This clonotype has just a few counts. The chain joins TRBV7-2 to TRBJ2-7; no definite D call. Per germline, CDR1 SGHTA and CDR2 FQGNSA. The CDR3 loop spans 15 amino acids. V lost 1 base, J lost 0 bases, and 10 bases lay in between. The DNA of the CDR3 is TGTGCCAGCAGCTTAGAGGCGGATAGCTCCTACGAGCAGTACTTC. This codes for CASSLEADSSYEQYF. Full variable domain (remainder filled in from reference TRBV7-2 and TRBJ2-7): GAGVSQSPSNKVTEKGKDVELRCDPISGHTALYWYRQSLGQGLEFLIYFQGNSAPDKSGLPSDRFSAERTGGSVSTLTIQRTQQEDSAVYLCASSLEADSSYEQYFGPGTRLTVT.

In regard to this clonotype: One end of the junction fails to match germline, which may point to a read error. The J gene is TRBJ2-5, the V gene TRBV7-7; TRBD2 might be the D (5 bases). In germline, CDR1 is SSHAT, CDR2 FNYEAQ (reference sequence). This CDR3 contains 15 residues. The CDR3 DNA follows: TGTGCTAGCAGCGAGATTGGTTCCGGGGTTGAGACCCAGTACTTC. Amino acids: CASSEIGSGVETQYF. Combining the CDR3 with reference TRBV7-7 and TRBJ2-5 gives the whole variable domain GAGVSQSPRYKVTKRGQDVTLRCDPISSHATLYWYQQALGQGPEFLTYFNYEAQPDKSGLPSDRFSAERPEGSISTLTIQRTEQRDSAMYRCASSEIGSGVETQYFGPGTRLLVL.

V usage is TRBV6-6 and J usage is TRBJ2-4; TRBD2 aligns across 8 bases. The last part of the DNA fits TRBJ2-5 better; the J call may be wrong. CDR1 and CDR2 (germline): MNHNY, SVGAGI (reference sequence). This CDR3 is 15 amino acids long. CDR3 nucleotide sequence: TGTGCCAGCATTCTCCACGGGGGGGCCCAAGAGACCCAGTACTTC. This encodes CASILHGGAQETQYF.

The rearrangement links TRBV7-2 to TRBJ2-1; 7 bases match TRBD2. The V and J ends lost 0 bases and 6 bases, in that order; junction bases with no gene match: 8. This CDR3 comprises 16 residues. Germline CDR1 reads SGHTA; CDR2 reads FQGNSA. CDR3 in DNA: TGTGCCAGCAGCTTAGCCGGCGGGGGAGTGGGCAATGAGCAGTTCTTC. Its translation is CASSLAGGGVGNEQFF.

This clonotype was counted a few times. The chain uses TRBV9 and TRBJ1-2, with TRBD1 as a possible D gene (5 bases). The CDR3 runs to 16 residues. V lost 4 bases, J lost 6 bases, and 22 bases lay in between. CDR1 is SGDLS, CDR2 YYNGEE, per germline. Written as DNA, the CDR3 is TGTGCCAGCAGCACCCCTAGGGACGGACGAAGGGATGGCTACACCTTC. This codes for CASSTPRDGRRDGYTF.

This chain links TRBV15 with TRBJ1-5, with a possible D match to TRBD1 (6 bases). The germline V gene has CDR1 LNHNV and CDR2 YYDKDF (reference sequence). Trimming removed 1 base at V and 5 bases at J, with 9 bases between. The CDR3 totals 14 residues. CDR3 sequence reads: CATSRGQGYQPQHF. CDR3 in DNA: TGTGCCACCAGCAGAGGTCAGGGGTATCAGCCCCAGCATTTT.